This T cell receptor (beta chain) was found in a study of CD8 T cells in Susac syndrome. Trimming removed 0 bases from V and 10 bases from J, with 15 bases in between. The germline gives CDR1 MDHEN, CDR2 SYDVKM. CDR3 size: 14 residues. Sequencing targeted TCR beta in blood CD8+ and CD4+ T cells. The study used treatment-naive patients who had stable or active relapsing-remitting disease as multiple sclerosis controls. The TEMRA cells underwent FACS enrichment, while the CD8+ and CD4+ T cells underwent negative isolation. RNA, at about 0.45 to 1 ug, was reverse transcribed with random hexamers. The TCR beta CDR3 was amplified by immunoSEQ multiplex PCR across 54 Vbeta, 13 Jbeta. TCRdb re-called the immunoSEQ multiplex PCR reads with MiXCR, one entry per CDR3 protein. Here the sample spans a few hundred thousand distinct CDR3 sequences, around 85% being singletons.

The chain links TRBV28 to TRBJ1-1; a weak D match, TRBD1 (6 bases). The sequenced material came from CD8+ T cells from PBMCs. This TCR was recovered from a human donor with multiple sclerosis. Here the CDR3 reads CASSLWGAQIGAFF. The CDR3 DNA is TGTGCCAGCAGTTTATGGGGGGCGCAGATCGGAGCTTTCTTT.